These 12 T cell receptor beta chains originate from one sample sequenced in a study of blood T cells in healthy people across ages. The use of a sample-barcoded 5' primer and a J-beta primer mix characterized a second PCR of roughly 7 to 12 cycles. MiXCR was run by TCRdb on the 5' RACE reads, yielding one entry per CDR3 protein. Here the sample spans about 1.8 million distinct CDR3 sequences, around 48% being singletons. The sample comprised blood. These receptors were taken from a woman aged 40 to 55 in good health.

The gene calls are TRBV4-1 and TRBJ2-6; D is possibly TRBD1 or TRBD2 (7 bases each). Trimming stripped 0 bases from V and 5 bases from J, with 20 bases between. This CDR3 is 19 amino acids long. Per germline, CDR1 MGHRA and CDR2 YSYEKL. The CDR3 reads CASSQEGMGGGRWANVLTF. In DNA form, the CDR3 reads TGCGCCAGCAGCCAAGAGGGTATGGGAGGGGGCAGGTGGGCCAACGTCCTGACTTTC.

V and J are TRBV27 and TRBJ1-4; D call uncertain. CDR3 size: 11 residues. Germline V CDR1 and CDR2: MNHEY, SMNVEV (reference sequence). With 3 bases removed from V and 11 bases from J, the gap between germline ends came to 7 bases. The CDR3 is CASSLLRKLFF. The CDR3 nucleotides are TGTGCCAGCAGTTTGCTGAGGAAACTGTTTTTT.

This clonotype was observed a handful of times. This chain joins TRBV10-3 and TRBJ1-2, with TRBD1 identical over 8 bases. Germline CDR1 is ENHRY and CDR2 is SYGVKD. V shed 3 bases, J shed 2 bases, and the junction held 5 bases outside the gene matches. The CDR3 contains 15 residues. The CDR3 coding sequence is TGTGCCATCAGTGACCCGGACAGGGTAAACTATGGCTACACCTTC. Its translation: CAISDPDRVNYGYTF.

The chain joins TRBV2 to TRBJ1-2; D is uncertain. Germline CDR1 is SNHLY and CDR2 is FYNNEI. The V gene lost 3 bases and the J gene lost 8 bases, with 10 bases spanning the gap. The CDR3 extends over 12 amino acids. The CDR3 bases are TGTGCCAGCAGTGATTTTGTCGAGGGCTACACCTTC. Its translation: CASSDFVEGYTF. Together with reference TRBV2 and TRBJ1-2, the CDR3 gives the full variable domain: EPEVTQTPSHQVTQMGQEVILRCVPISNHLYFYWYRQILGQKVEFLVSFYNNEISEKSEIFDDQFSVERPDGSNFTLKIRSTKLEDSAMYFCASSDFVEGYTFGSGTRLTVV.

This chain's CDR3 is CASSLPRTSSDEQFF. For the CDR3, the DNA is TGTGCCAGCTCACTTCCCAGGACTAGCTCGGATGAGCAGTTCTTC. J is TRBJ2-1 and V is TRBV18; 8 bases are shared with TRBD2. The CDR3 is made up of 15 amino acids. Trimming removed 4 bases from V and 8 bases from J; junction bases left unmatched: 10. CDR1 is KGHSH, CDR2 LQKENI, per germline.

This clonotype has just one count. This sequence joins TRBV25-1 and TRBJ1-5; a weak D match, TRBD1 (6 bases). Germline CDR1 is MGHDK and CDR2 is SYGVNS. The ends were cut back, 3 bases at V and 7 bases at J, with 13 bases in the middle. The CDR3 length is 14 residues. CDR3 coding DNA: TGTGCCAGCAGTGACTCAGGGGTGGGGCAGCCCCAGCATTTT. This gives the protein CASSDSGVGQPQHF.

The chain links TRBV12-3 or TRBV12-4 to TRBJ1-5; D unresolved. CDR3 length: 15 amino acids. V was shortened by 3 bases and J by 0 bases, with 9 bases between the two germline ends. CDR3 amino acids: CASSFWVYSNQPQHF. The CDR3 DNA reads as TGTGCCAGCAGTTTTTGGGTCTATAGCAATCAGCCCCAGCATTTT.

This clonotype was found a few times. The chain links TRBV12-3 or TRBV12-4 to TRBJ1-4; tentatively, D is TRBD1 (6 bases). V lost 4 bases and J 8 bases, leaving 11 bases between the germline ends. This CDR3 is 13 amino acids long. CDR3 nucleotide sequence: TGTGCCAGCAGTTACCTACAGGGAGAAAAACTGTTTTTT. Amino acids: CASSYLQGEKLFF.

The chain has TRBV6-4 and TRBJ2-1; D not resolved. Germline V gene data show CDR1 as MRHNA and CDR2 as SNTAGT. The length of the CDR3 is 13 residues. V was clipped by 3 bases and J by 9 bases, with 12 bases between them. For the CDR3, the DNA is TGTGCCAGCAGTGATGGTGGGGAAGCTGAGCAGTTCTTC. It encodes CASSDGGEAEQFF.

The chain combines TRBV20-1 with TRBJ2-4, with TRBD1 identical over 9 bases. The last part of the DNA fits TRBJ2-7 better; the J call may be wrong. CDR3 length: 16 amino acids. CDR1 and CDR2 (germline): DFQATT, SNEGSKA (reference sequence). The CDR3 nucleotides read TGCAGTGCTAGAGATCTTTCGGACAGGGGAAGGTACGAGCAGTACTTC. Translating gives CSARDLSDRGRYEQYF.

The CDR3 DNA is TGTGCCAGCAGTAAACAGGGGGCGACAGGCTACACCTTC. Its translation: CASSKQGATGYTF. The chain uses TRBV6-5 and TRBJ1-2, with 9 bases aligning to TRBD1. J lost 8 bases, V lost 5 bases, and 6 bases had no gene match. The CDR3 is 13 amino acids. The germline V gene encodes CDR1 MNHEY and CDR2 SVGAGI.

This clonotype was detected once. The rearrangement uses TRBV9 and TRBJ2-7; the D gene could be TRBD1 or TRBD2 (6 bases each). The last part of the DNA fits TRBJ2-5 better; the J call may be wrong. Germline CDR1 reads SGDLS; CDR2 reads YYNGEE. This CDR3 comprises 14 residues. DNA of the CDR3: TGTGCCAGCAGCGTAGATCAGGGGAGGGAGACCCAGTACTTC. It encodes CASSVDQGRETQYF.